Below are 22 T cell receptor beta chains sequenced from a single sample in a study of identical twins. A single record per CDR3 protein comes from TCRdb applying MiXCR to the 5' RACE reads. Among 450,000 or so distinct CDR3 sequences, around 15% were seen once, and the ten largest hold 0.98%. This same sample was also part of a study on yellow fever vaccine responses in identical twins.

Sequenced sample: CD4+ T cells sorted from blood. The receptors here all came from a woman between 18 and 29 years old in good health.

This clonotype was seen ten or more times. The chain carries TRBV12-3 or TRBV12-4 and TRBJ1-5; D remains ambiguous. This CDR3 has 14 amino acids. Trimming removed 5 bases at V and 6 bases at J, with 14 bases between. CDR3 bases: TGTGCCAGCAGTATAACAGCGGCGGGTCAGCCCCAGCATTTT. Residues: CASSITAAGQPQHF.

The chain couples TRBV9 to TRBJ1-6, with D unclear. Germline V gives CDR1 SGDLS, CDR2 YYNGEE. The CDR3 is 14 amino acids. Trimming cost V 0 bases and J 7 bases, with 8 bases left between them. CDR3 nucleotide sequence: TGTGCCAGCAGCGTAGGGTTAGAGAATTCACCCCTCCACTTT. It encodes CASSVGLENSPLHF. Complete variable domain (other parts from reference TRBV9 and TRBJ1-6): DSGVTQTPKHLITATGQRVTLRCSPRSGDLSVYWYQQSLDQGLQFLIQYYNGEERAKGNILERFSAQQFPDLHSELNLSSLELGDSALYFCASSVGLENSPLHFGNGTRLTVT.

V and J are TRBV5-1 and TRBJ2-7; no clear D gene. The germline V and J ends were trimmed by 4 bases and 3 bases, with 14 bases remaining between them. There are 14 residues in the CDR3. CDR1 SGHRS and CDR2 YFSETQ come from the germline V gene. CDR3 sequence (DNA): TGCGCCAGCAGCATGACCTCCGGGTTCTACGAGCAGTACTTC. This encodes CASSMTSGFYEQYF.

This clonotype was observed a handful of times. The chain uses TRBV2 and TRBJ1-4, with D perhaps matching TRBD1 (6 bases). The CDR3 has 13 residues. Germline V gene sequence: CDR1 SNHLY, CDR2 FYNNEI. V lost 8 bases and J lost 1, with 8 bases in between. The CDR3 loop reads CASHRVTNEKLFF. Here the CDR3 DNA reads TGTGCCAGCCACAGGGTAACTAATGAAAAACTGTTTTTT.

The chain is built from TRBV6-1 and TRBJ2-1; D perhaps matches TRBD2 (6 bases). Germline V gives CDR1 MNHNS, CDR2 SASEGT. The CDR3 extends over 14 amino acids. Trimming removed 8 bases at V and 0 bases at J, with 11 bases between. The CDR3 DNA is TGTGCCAGCCTTTCCGGGAGCTCCTACAATGAGCAGTTCTTC. It is translated as CASLSGSSYNEQFF.

The rearrangement links TRBV19 to TRBJ2-7; D could derive from TRBD1 or TRBD2 (7 bases each). Trimming removed 7 bases from V and 6 bases from J, with 19 bases in between. The CDR3 is 14 residues long. Germline V CDR1 and CDR2: LNHDA, SQIVND (reference sequence). The CDR3 spells CASTHRGGGGEQYF. For the CDR3, the DNA is TGTGCCAGTACTCACCGGGGAGGGGGCGGCGAGCAGTACTTC.

This clonotype turned up a few times. This chain connects TRBV27 to TRBJ2-7, with 7 bases matching TRBD2. The trim removed 6 bases at V and 7 bases at J, leaving 18 bases unmatched. CDR1 MNHEY and CDR2 SMNVEV come from the germline V gene (reference sequence). This CDR3 is 16 amino acids long. CDR3: CASRGAGVVTTIEQYF. The CDR3 coding sequence is TGTGCCAGCAGAGGGGCGGGGGTAGTTACTACGATAGAGCAGTACTTC.

In DNA, the CDR3 is TGTGCCAGCAGTTTAGCGGGGGATGCCTATGGCTACACCTTC. Its protein is CASSLAGDAYGYTF. This sequence joins TRBV28 and TRBJ1-2, with D tentatively TRBD1 (5 bases). The CDR3 is 14 amino acids. Looked up from germline, CDR1 is MDHEN and CDR2 is SYDVKM. V was clipped by 2 bases and J by 4 bases, with 11 bases between them.

The chain uses TRBV6-6 and TRBJ2-7; the D is unclear. The CDR3 contains 13 residues. Germline lookup yields CDR1 MNHNY and CDR2 SVGAGI (reference sequence). Trimming cost V 3 bases and J 3 bases, with 9 bases left between them. CDR3 nucleotides: TGTGCCAGCAGTTATGCTGCGGACTACGAGCAGTACTTC. As protein: CASSYAADYEQYF.

The chain employs TRBV10-3 and TRBJ2-2; D possibly uses TRBD1 or TRBD2 (6 bases each). This CDR3 spans 18 amino acids. Germline CDR1 and CDR2: ENHRY and SYGVKD. Deletions cut 0 bases from V and 4 bases from J, with 18 bases between. The CDR3 DNA follows: TGTGCCATCAGTGAGTCGAGGGGGAGCAGAGCGGGCACCGGGGAGCTGTTTTTT. It specifies CAISESRGSRAGTGELFF.

This clonotype was found a few times. The V call is TRBV6-5, the J call TRBJ2-1, with 11 nucleotides matching TRBD1. With 1 base clipped from V and 6 bases from J, the junction kept 5 bases outside the gene matches. The germline V gene encodes CDR1 MNHEY and CDR2 SVGAGI. The CDR3 runs to 16 residues. CDR3 protein: CASSYLGQGAGNEQFF. CDR3 DNA sequence: TGTGCCAGCAGTTACTTAGGACAGGGGGCAGGCAATGAGCAGTTCTTC.

This clonotype was counted between two and nine times. The rearrangement links TRBV4-2 to TRBJ2-1, with D unclear. Looked up from germline, CDR1 is LGHNA and CDR2 is YNFKEQ. The CDR3 loop spans 16 amino acids. Trimming cost V 0 bases and J 6 bases, with 15 bases left between them. The chain's CDR3 is CASSQDHGGLGNEQFF. CDR3 DNA: TGTGCCAGCAGCCAAGATCATGGCGGTCTTGGCAATGAGCAGTTCTTC.

The chain is built from TRBV5-1 and TRBJ1-4; 10 nucleotides match TRBD1. Germline lookup yields CDR1 SGHRS and CDR2 YFSETQ. J lost 5 bases, V lost 0 bases, and 1 base had no gene match. The CDR3 covers 15 residues. The CDR3, as DNA: TGCGCCAGCAGCTTGGAGGGACAGGGGAATGAAAAACTGTTTTTT. Its translation is CASSLEGQGNEKLFF.

The table lists this clonotype with a few counts. CDR3 sequence: CASSLQLAGTYNEQFF. DNA of the CDR3: TGTGCCAGCAGTTTACAACTAGCGGGAACCTACAATGAGCAGTTCTTC. This chain links TRBV12-3 or TRBV12-4 with TRBJ2-1; 10 bases align to TRBD2. J was trimmed by 2 bases and V by 2 bases; bases with no gene match: 3. The CDR3 spans 16 residues.

The CDR3 sequence is CASSIDAQGAIYNEQFF. For the CDR3, the DNA is TGTGCCAGCAGCATAGACGCACAGGGGGCTATCTACAATGAGCAGTTCTTC. The rearrangement links TRBV7-6 to TRBJ2-1; 9 positions agree with TRBD1. The length of the CDR3 is 17 residues. The V segment lost 5 bases and the J segment 3 bases; nucleotides outside the gene matches: 11. Germline lookup yields CDR1 SGHVS and CDR2 FNYEAQ.

This clonotype was observed a handful of times. This chain joins TRBV20-1 and TRBJ2-3; no definite D call. CDR1 DFQATT and CDR2 SNEGSKA come from the germline V gene (reference sequence). The germline V and J ends were trimmed by 3 bases and 2 bases, with 9 bases remaining between them. This CDR3 region has 13 residues. The CDR3 loop is CSASIVDTDTQYF. Written as DNA, the CDR3 is TGCAGTGCTAGTATTGTGGACACAGATACGCAGTATTTT.

This chain joins TRBV7-9 and TRBJ2-7; D is perhaps TRBD2 (7 bases). CDR1 and CDR2 (germline): SEHNR, FQNEAQ (reference sequence). This CDR3 region has 15 residues. The V end was cut by 5 bases, the J end by 1 base, with 15 bases between. The DNA for the CDR3 is TGTGCCAGCAGCCCAGGAAGGGGGGGATCCTACGAGCAGTACTTC. Translated, it gives CASSPGRGGSYEQYF.

There are many counts of this clonotype. The chain uses TRBV29-1 and TRBJ2-2; D remains unclear. The germline V and J ends were trimmed by 2 bases and 0 bases, with 4 bases remaining between them. Germline CDR1 and CDR2: SQVTM and ANQGSEA. The CDR3 has 13 residues. The CDR3, as DNA: TGCAGCGTTGAACAGGCGAACACCGGGGAGCTGTTTTTT. Its translation: CSVEQANTGELFF.

This clonotype was observed a few times. The chain carries TRBV12-3 or TRBV12-4 and TRBJ2-7, with 9 bases aligning to TRBD2. After removal of 3 bases from V and 4 bases from J, the junction contained 10 bases not matched to a gene. The CDR3 length is 16 residues. This CDR3 reads CASSFAGGRDRYEQYF. CDR3 DNA: TGTGCCAGCAGTTTTGCTGGCGGGAGGGATCGGTACGAGCAGTACTTC.

Only a few counts were recorded for this clonotype. The chain joins TRBV2 to TRBJ2-7, with TRBD2 matching over 7 bases. CDR1 and CDR2 from the germline V gene are SNHLY and FYNNEI. V trimming: 11 bases; J trimming: 3 bases; junction bases outside the gene matches: 7. The CDR3 covers 12 residues. The CDR3 region is CAGGVFGYEQYF. CDR3 nucleotides: TGTGCCGGGGGGGTATTTGGCTACGAGCAGTACTTC.

This clonotype has only a few counts. The rearrangement joins TRBV20-1 to TRBJ2-5; 10 nucleotides agree with TRBD2. Per the germline V gene, CDR1 is DFQATT and CDR2 is SNEGSKA (reference sequence). Unmatched junction bases numbered 14, after V lost 5 bases and J lost 5 bases. This CDR3 is 16 amino acids long. The CDR3 spells CSAEGVSGRAGETQYF. The CDR3, as DNA: TGCAGTGCTGAAGGGGTGAGCGGGAGGGCCGGGGAGACCCAGTACTTC.

This clonotype was found a few times. Sequence at one end of the junction differs from germline and may be a read error. The rearrangement uses TRBV4-3 and TRBJ1-1; D unresolved. Germline assignment: CDR1 LGHNA and CDR2 YSLEER. This CDR3 contains 15 residues. CDR3 nucleotide sequence: TGCGCCAGTAGCCAAGATCCGGGTAAGAACACTGAAGCTTTCTTT. As protein: CASSQDPGKNTEAFF.